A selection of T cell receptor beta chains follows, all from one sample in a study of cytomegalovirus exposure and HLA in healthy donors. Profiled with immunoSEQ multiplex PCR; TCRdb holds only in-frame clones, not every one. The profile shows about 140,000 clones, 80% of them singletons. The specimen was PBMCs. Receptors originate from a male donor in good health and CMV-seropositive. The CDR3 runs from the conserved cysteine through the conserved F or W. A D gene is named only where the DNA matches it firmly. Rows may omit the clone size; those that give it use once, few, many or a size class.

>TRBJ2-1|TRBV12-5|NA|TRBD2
TGTGCTAGTGGTTTGGTACTTAGTCTAGCGGGATCATACTCCTACAATGAGCAGTTCTTC
CASGLVLSLAGSYSYNEQFF
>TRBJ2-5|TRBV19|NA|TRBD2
TGTGCCAGTACCCTAACAAGCGGGGGTCAAGAGACCCAGTACTTC
CASTLTSGGQETQYF
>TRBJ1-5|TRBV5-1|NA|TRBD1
TGCGCCAGCCAAGGGGACAGGGGGGCCTGGGGCAATCAGCCCCAGCATTTT
CASQGDRGAWGNQPQHF
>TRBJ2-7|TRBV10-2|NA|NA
TGCGCCAGCAGTGGACTAGAGGGGTACTACGAGCAGTACTTC
CASSGLEGYYEQYF
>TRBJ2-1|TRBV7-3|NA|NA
TGTGCCAGCAGCTTAAGAGGAAGCTCCTACAATGAGCAGTTCTTC
CASSLRGSSYNEQFF
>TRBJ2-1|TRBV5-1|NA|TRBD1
TGCGCCAGTAACGCCGGGACAGGGGTCTACAATGAGCAGTTCTTC
CASNAGTGVYNEQFF
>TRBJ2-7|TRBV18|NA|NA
TGTGCCAGCTCACCAGGGTGGGGCAACACCTACGAGCAGTACTTC
CASSPGWGNTYEQYF
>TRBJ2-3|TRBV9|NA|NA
TGTGCCAGCTCGAGACTATATACAGATACGCAGTATTTT
CASSRLYTDTQYF
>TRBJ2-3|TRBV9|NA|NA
TGTGCCAGCAGCGTAGGAGGAGGGGGCACAGATACGCAGTATTTT
CASSVGGGGTDTQYF
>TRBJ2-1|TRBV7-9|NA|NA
TGTGCCAGCCCTTACAGCTACAATGAGCAGTTCTTC
CASPYSYNEQFF
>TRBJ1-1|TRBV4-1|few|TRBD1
TGCGCCAGCAGCCAAGACACAGGGGGCTTGAACACTGAAGCTTTCTTT
CASSQDTGGLNTEAFF
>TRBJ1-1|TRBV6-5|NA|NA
TGTGCCAGCAGTTCCTCCTCCCGACAAGTGAACACTGAAGCTTTCTTT
CASSSSSRQVNTEAFF
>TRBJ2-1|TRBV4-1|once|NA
TGCGCCAGCAGCCAAGAGAGCCTAGCATTTGATGAGCAGTTCTTC
CASSQESLAFDEQFF
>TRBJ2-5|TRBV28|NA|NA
TGTGCCAGCAGCCCGGGGAGCCTTAAGGAGACCCAGTACTTC
CASSPGSLKETQYF
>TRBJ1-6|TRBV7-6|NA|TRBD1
TGTGCCAGCAGCTCTTTACCGGGACAGCTAAATAATTCACCCCTCCACTTT
CASSSLPGQLNNSPLHF
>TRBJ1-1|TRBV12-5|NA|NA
TGTGCTAGTGGTTACAGGGTGGGAGCTTTCTTT
CASGYRVGAFF
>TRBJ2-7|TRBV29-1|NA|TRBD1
TGCAGCGCGCTGGGACAGGCGACCTACGAGCAGTACTTC
CSALGQATYEQYF
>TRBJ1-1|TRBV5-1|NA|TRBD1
TGCGCCAGCAGCTTGGCCTCTAGACAGGGGACTGAAGCTTTCTTT
CASSLASRQGTEAFF
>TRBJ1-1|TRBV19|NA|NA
TGTGCCAGTAGTATCCGAGCAGGGTTGGTGATCACTGAAGCTTTCTTT
CASSIRAGLVITEAFF
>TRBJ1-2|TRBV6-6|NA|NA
TGTGCCAGCAGTTATACCGACAGGACCTATGGCTACACCTTC
CASSYTDRTYGYTF
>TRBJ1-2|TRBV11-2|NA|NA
TGTGCCAGCAGCCGGGGGGCCGGTGACTATGGCTACACCTTC
CASSRGAGDYGYTF
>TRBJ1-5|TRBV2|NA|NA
TGTGCCAGCAGTGAATATGAGGGTAACAATCAGCCCCAGCATTTT
CASSEYEGNNQPQHF
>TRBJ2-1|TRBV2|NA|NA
TGTGCCGCAAGGGGGGGGTCCTACAATGAGCAGTTCTTC
CAARGGSYNEQFF
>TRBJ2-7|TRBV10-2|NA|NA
TGCGCCAGCAGTGAGGGGCGTTCCTACGAGCAGTACTTC
CASSEGRSYEQYF
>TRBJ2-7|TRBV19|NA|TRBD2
TGTGCCAGTAGTATATCGGGGGGGGAAACCTACGAGCAGTACTTC
CASSISGGETYEQYF
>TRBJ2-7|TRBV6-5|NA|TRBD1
TGTGCCAGCAGTTACTCCGGGACAGGTGGAAGCGAGCAGTACTTC
CASSYSGTGGSEQYF
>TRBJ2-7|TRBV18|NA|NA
TGTGCCAGCTCACCACCGACAGCCTCCTACGAGCAGTACTTC
CASSPPTASYEQYF
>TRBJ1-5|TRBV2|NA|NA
TGTGCCAGCAGTGACCCGCTAAACAGCAATCAGCCCCAGCATTTT
CASSDPLNSNQPQHF
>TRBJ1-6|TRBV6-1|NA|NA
TGTGCCAGCAGTGAAAGACAGAATAATTCACCCCTCCACTTT
CASSERQNNSPLHF
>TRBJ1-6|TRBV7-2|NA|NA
TGTGCCAGCAGCTTAGTCTGGGGAGGGCTAGGAAATAATTCACCCCTCCACTTT
CASSLVWGGLGNNSPLHF
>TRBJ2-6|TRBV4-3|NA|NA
TGCGCCAGCAGCCAAGCCTTAGCTGCCGCTGGGGCCAACGTCCTGACTTTC
CASSQALAAAGANVLTF
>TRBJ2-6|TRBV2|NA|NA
TGTGCCAGCAGTGAAGAGTCGGGGGTAGGGGCCAACGTCCTGACTTTC
CASSEESGVGANVLTF
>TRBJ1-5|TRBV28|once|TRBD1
TGTGCCAGCAGTTTAATCGACAGGGTTTCAAATCAGCCCCAGCATTTT
CASSLIDRVSNQPQHF
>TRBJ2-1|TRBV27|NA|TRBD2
TGTGCCAGCAGTGTGCTTGTAGCGGGGGGCTACAATGAGCAGTTCTTC
CASSVLVAGGYNEQFF
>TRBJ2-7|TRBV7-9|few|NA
TGTGCCAGCAGCTGGGGGGGCGGGTACGAGCAGTACTTC
CASSWGGGYEQYF
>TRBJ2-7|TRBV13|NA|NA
TGTGCCAGCAGCCCACGTTCCGATAAGAGCTCCTACGAGCAGTACTTC
CASSPRSDKSSYEQYF
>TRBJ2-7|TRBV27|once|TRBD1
TGTGCCAGCAGTTCCGGGACAGGGGGCCTCTACGAGCAGTACTTC
CASSSGTGGLYEQYF
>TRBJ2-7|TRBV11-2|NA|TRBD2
TGTGCCAGCAGCCGTGGACTAGCGGGTGTTCGAAGCTCCTACGAGCAGTACTTC
CASSRGLAGVRSSYEQYF
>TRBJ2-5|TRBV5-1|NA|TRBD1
TGCGCCAGCAGCTTTGGACAGGGAGAAGAGACCCAGTACTTC
CASSFGQGEETQYF
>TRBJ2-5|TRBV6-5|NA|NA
TGTGCCAGCAGTTACTCGGGACAGGTCGGGGGGGAGACCCAGTACTTC
CASSYSGQVGGETQYF
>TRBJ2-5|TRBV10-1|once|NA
TGCGCCACGTCGAGCGGGCAAGAGACCCAGTACTTC
CATSSGQETQYF
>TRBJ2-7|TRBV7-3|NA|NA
TGTGCCAGCAGCCCGGTCCCGAGCTACGAGCAGTACTTC
CASSPVPSYEQYF
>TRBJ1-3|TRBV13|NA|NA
TGTGCCAGCAGCCCGGAGTCCGAGGGAAACACCATATATTTT
CASSPESEGNTIYF
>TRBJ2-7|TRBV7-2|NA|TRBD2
TGTGCCAGCAGCCACTCTAGCGGGGACTGGACCTACGAGCAGTACTTC
CASSHSSGDWTYEQYF
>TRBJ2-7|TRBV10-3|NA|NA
TGTGCCATAAGGCCGGGACTCCCTGGACACGAGCAGTACTTC
CAIRPGLPGHEQYF
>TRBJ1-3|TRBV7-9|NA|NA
TGTGCCAGCAGCTTCAACTCTGGAAACACCATATATTTT
CASSFNSGNTIYF
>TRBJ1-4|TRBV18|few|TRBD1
TGTGCCAGCTCACCGGGACAGAGTAATGAAAAACTGTTTTTT
CASSPGQSNEKLFF
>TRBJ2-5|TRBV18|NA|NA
TGTGCCAGCTCACCATGGGGAGATGGCCAAGAGACCCAGTACTTC
CASSPWGDGQETQYF
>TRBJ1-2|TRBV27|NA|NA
TGTGCCAGCAGTTTGGGTCAGGGGCGAGTACTCTTC
CASSLGQGRVLF
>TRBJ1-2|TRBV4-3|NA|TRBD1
TGCGCCAGCAGCCATAGTCCGGGACAGGGAAACTATGGCTACACCTTC
CASSHSPGQGNYGYTF
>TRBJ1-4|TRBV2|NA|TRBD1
TGTGCCAGCAGAGACAGGGTTAATGAAAAACTGTTTTTT
CASRDRVNEKLFF
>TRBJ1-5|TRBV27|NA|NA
TGTGCCAGCAGTCCCACAGGGCTCCCTAATCAGCCCCAGCATTTT
CASSPTGLPNQPQHF
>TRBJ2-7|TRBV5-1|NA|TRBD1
TGCGCCAGCAGCTTCCTGGGACAGGGCCGCGAGCAGTACTTC
CASSFLGQGREQYF
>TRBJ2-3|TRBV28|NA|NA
TGTGCCAGCAGTTTAGGGCTCCGAGATACGCAGTATTTT
CASSLGLRDTQYF
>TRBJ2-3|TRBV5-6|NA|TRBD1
TGTGCCAGCAGCCGACTCCGGGACAGTTTGGTTAGCACAGATACGCAGTATTTT
CASSRLRDSLVSTDTQYF
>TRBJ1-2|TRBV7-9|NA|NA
TGTGCCAGCAGCCCACTAGCCAGGATCTATGGCTACACCTTC
CASSPLARIYGYTF